Following are 23 T cell receptor beta chains from one sample sequenced in a study of T cell responses to AZD1222 COVID-19 vaccine. Sequenced by immunoSEQ multiplex PCR; TCRdb stores in-frame clones only, minus some. Of about 120,000 clones listed, roughly 92% are singletons. This specimen was peripheral blood, taken on day 0 of AZD1222 vaccination. These receptors were obtained from an adult in good health.

The genes are TRBV12-5 and TRBJ1-1; D is undetermined. The CDR3 totals 14 residues. Trimming stripped 1 base from V and 5 bases from J, with 11 bases between. Germline loops: CDR1 LGHNT, CDR2 FRNRAP. CDR3 nucleotide sequence: TGTGCTAGTGGTTTGGCCACGCGGGGTACTGAAGCTTTCTTT. This codes for CASGLATRGTEAFF.

This chain joins TRBV5-6 and TRBJ2-7, with 9 bases aligning to TRBD2. The germline gives CDR1 SGHDT, CDR2 YYEEEE. This CDR3 spans 14 amino acids. Trimming at V came to 2 bases and at J to 3 bases, leaving 3 bases not matched to a gene. As DNA, the CDR3 is TGTGCCAGCAGCTTAAGCGGGGGGCGCTACGAGCAGTACTTC. It translates to CASSLSGGRYEQYF.

This clone was observed once. This chain connects TRBV29-1 to TRBJ1-2; no firm D call. V was pared by 3 bases and J by 3 bases, with 11 bases between. CDR1 and CDR2 from the germline V gene are SQVTM and ANQGSEA. CDR3 length equals 13 residues. This CDR3 reads CSVDWAGHYGYTF. The CDR3 DNA sequence: TGCAGCGTTGATTGGGCGGGTCACTATGGCTACACCTTC. Looking up the rest from reference TRBV29-1 and TRBJ1-2 gives the full variable domain: SAVISQKPSRDICQRGTSLTIQCQVDSQVTMMFWYRQQPGQSLTLIATANQGSEATYESGFVIDKFPISRPNLTFSTLTVSNMSPEDSSIYLCSVDWAGHYGYTFGSGTRLTVV.

This clone was counted only a few times. V is TRBV3-1 (or the pseudogene TRBV3-2) and J is TRBJ2-7; D remains ambiguous. V dropped 5 bases and J dropped 2 bases, with 13 bases sitting between them. Germline V gene lookup returns CDR1 LGHDT and CDR2 YNNKEL (reference sequence). The CDR3 spans 14 residues. The CDR3 here is CASSGGGGTYEQYV. The CDR3 DNA is TGTGCCAGCAGCGGCGGCGGTGGAACCTACGAGCAGTACGTC.

A few counts support this clone. The rearrangement uses TRBV7-2 and TRBJ2-7; D is unclear. This CDR3 has 13 residues. V gave up 3 bases and J gave up 7 bases, with 13 bases separating them. Looked up from germline, CDR1 is SGHTA and CDR2 is FQGNSA. The DNA of the CDR3 is TGTGCCAGCAGCTTTCTTTATGATCAGGAGCAGTACGTC. Its protein is CASSFLYDQEQYV.

Concerning this clone: The junction departs from germline at one end; a sequencing error may be responsible. The genes are TRBV18 and TRBJ2-1; D is unclear. The CDR3 extends over 13 amino acids. Germline values: CDR1 KGHSH, CDR2 LQKENI. Here the CDR3 reads CASSPATPAPSLF. In DNA, the CDR3 is TGTGCCAGCTCACCTGCAACTCCAGCCCCTAGTCTCTTC.

This clone appeared once. The V and J genes are TRBV7-2 and TRBJ2-7; 13 bases align to TRBD2. This CDR3 has 19 residues. J gave up 6 bases and V 1 base, and 15 bases lay outside the gene matches. Germline assignment: CDR1 SGHTA and CDR2 FQGNSA. The CDR3 DNA is TGTGCCAGCAGCTTAGGAGTGGGACTAGCGGGGTCCCGCGGCTCCGAGCAGTACGTC. This gives the protein CASSLGVGLAGSRGSEQYV.

The chain employs TRBV29-1 and TRBJ2-7, with D perhaps matching TRBD1 (5 bases). The germline CDR1 and CDR2 sequences are SQVTM and ANQGSEA. Trimming took off 2 bases at V and 1 base at J, with 9 bases between the two ends. The CDR3 extends over 13 amino acids. CDR3 nucleotide sequence: TGCAGCGTTGAAACACAGGCTTCCTACGAGCAGTACTTC. Amino acids: CSVETQASYEQYF.

The chain links TRBV6-6 to TRBJ1-2; 9 bases fit TRBD1. V shed 2 bases and J 4 bases; nucleotides not matched to a gene: 5. CDR3 size: 15 residues. CDR1 and CDR2 (germline): MNHNY, SVGAGI (reference sequence). This chain's CDR3 is CASSYTAGQGYGYTF. For the CDR3, the DNA is TGTGCCAGCAGTTACACCGCGGGACAGGGCTATGGCTACACCTTC.

The chain links TRBV5-5 to TRBJ1-5; 7 bases fit TRBD1. The CDR3 spans 14 residues. Unmatched junction bases numbered 1, after V lost 0 bases and J lost 4 bases. Germline lookup yields CDR1 SGHKS and CDR2 YYEKEE (reference sequence). The CDR3 loop is CASSLVQGNQPQHF. In DNA, the CDR3 is TGTGCCAGCAGCTTGGTACAGGGGAATCAGCCCCAGCATTTT.

The chain couples TRBV11-2 to TRBJ2-1; no definite D call. V shed 8 bases and J shed 1 base, with 15 bases lying between them. The length of the CDR3 is 15 residues. Germline V lookup: CDR1 SGHAT, CDR2 FQNNGV. For the CDR3, the DNA is TGTGCCAGCCGACACTGGATGGGTTCCTACAATGAGCAGTTCTTC. This sequence encodes CASRHWMGSYNEQFF.

This sequence joins TRBV7-6 and TRBJ1-1, with D unresolved. Deletions cut 4 bases from V and 1 base from J, with 7 bases between. Germline CDR1 is SGHVS and CDR2 is FNYEAQ. CDR3 length: 13 amino acids. The CDR3 nucleotides are TGTGCCAGCAGCTCCCAAGGGAACACTGAAGCTTTCTTT. Amino acids: CASSSQGNTEAFF.

This chain links TRBV28 with TRBJ1-2, with D possibly being TRBD1 (6 bases). The germline V gene has CDR1 MDHEN and CDR2 SYDVKM. This CDR3 comprises 14 residues. Between the trimmed V and J ends, which lost 2 bases and 4 bases, there was a span of 11 bases. CDR3 sequence (DNA): TGTGCCAGCAGTTTAGGTGCGGGGGCCTATGGCTACACCTTC. It specifies CASSLGAGAYGYTF.

CDR3 residues: CASSRSGAAGYTF. CDR3 in DNA: TGTGCCAGCAGCCGATCGGGGGCGGCAGGCTACACCTTC. The chain recombines TRBV28 with TRBJ1-2; D might be TRBD1 (6 bases). The CDR3 extends over 13 amino acids. V was clipped by 6 bases and J by 8 bases, with 16 bases between them. The germline V gene encodes CDR1 MDHEN and CDR2 SYDVKM.

The chain couples TRBV7-9 to TRBJ2-5; 8 positions agree with TRBD2. Germline-derived CDR1 and CDR2 are SEHNR and FQNEAQ (reference sequence). CDR3 length equals 16 residues. V lost 1 base to trimming and J lost 5 bases; unmatched junction nucleotides: 9. The CDR3 reads CASSLDGTRVRETQYF. The CDR3 DNA reads TGTGCCAGCAGCTTAGATGGGACTAGAGTGCGGGAGACCCAGTACTTC.

This chain uses TRBV24-1 with TRBJ2-3; possible D gene TRBD1, 5 bases. Trimming took off 3 bases at V and 2 bases at J, with 8 bases between the two ends. Germline V gene data show CDR1 as KGHDR and CDR2 as SFDVKD. The CDR3 runs 14 residues. This chain's CDR3 is CATSDPGYTDTQYF. The CDR3, as DNA: TGTGCCACCAGTGATCCAGGGTACACAGATACGCAGTATTTT.

This rearrangement joins TRBV18 to TRBJ1-3; the D is unclear. CDR1 and CDR2 (germline): KGHSH, LQKENI. V lost 7 bases and J lost 0, with 13 bases in between. There are 15 residues in the CDR3. CDR3 nucleotide sequence: TGTGCCAGCTGTGTGGACGTAATCTCTGGAAACACCATATATTTT. Protein sequence: CASCVDVISGNTIYF.

The chain is built from TRBV9 and TRBJ1-3; unclear D gene. Germline CDR1 reads SGDLS; CDR2 reads YYNGEE. V lost 0 bases to trimming and J lost 0 bases, with 10 bases between them. The CDR3 contains 16 residues. The CDR3 coding sequence is TGTGCCAGCAGCGTAGAGCAAGCGACCTCTGGAAACACCATATATTTT. This codes for CASSVEQATSGNTIYF. Complete variable domain (other parts from reference TRBV9 and TRBJ1-3): DSGVTQTPKHLITATGQRVTLRCSPRSGDLSVYWYQQSLDQGLQFLIQYYNGEERAKGNILERFSAQQFPDLHSELNLSSLELGDSALYFCASSVEQATSGNTIYFGEGSWLTVV.

The V call is TRBV6-2 or TRBV6-3, the J call TRBJ1-2; no clear D gene. Germline loops: CDR1 MNHEY, CDR2 SVGEGT. V dropped 4 bases and J dropped 4 bases, with 19 bases sitting between them. CDR3 length: 16 residues. The CDR3 is CASSSAGSKRFYGYTF. As DNA, the CDR3 is TGTGCCAGCAGTTCGGCAGGATCCAAAAGGTTCTATGGCTACACCTTC.

The CDR3 loop is CASSLSGVNGYTF. DNA for the CDR3: TGTGCCAGCAGTTTAAGCGGTGTGAATGGCTACACCTTC. The chain recombines TRBV12-3 or TRBV12-4 with TRBJ1-2; D is unclear. Trimming left V 2 bases short and J 6 bases short, with 10 bases between. The length of the CDR3 is 13 residues.

This sequence joins TRBV19 and TRBJ1-1; D is unresolved. CDR1 LNHDA and CDR2 SQIVND come from the germline V gene (reference sequence). The V end was cut by 6 bases, the J end by 3 bases, with 17 bases between. This CDR3 has 15 amino acids. The CDR3 loop reads CASSRGMVFDTEAFF. CDR3 nucleotide sequence: TGTGCCAGTAGCCGGGGAATGGTGTTTGACACTGAAGCTTTCTTT.

V is TRBV27 and J is TRBJ2-5; the D gene is possibly TRBD2 (6 bases). V was cut by 5 bases and J by 5 bases, with 12 bases left in between. Germline V lookup: CDR1 MNHEY, CDR2 SMNVEV (reference sequence). This CDR3 contains 13 residues. The CDR3 region is CASSPRREETQYF. The CDR3 DNA reads TGTGCCAGCAGTCCACGGAGGGAGGAGACCCAGTACTTC.

The genes are TRBV27 and TRBJ1-6, with TRBD1 matching 8 bases. The CDR3 loop spans 16 amino acids. V lost 2 bases, J lost 7 bases, and 7 bases stayed unmatched. CDR1 MNHEY and CDR2 SMNVEV come from the germline V gene (reference sequence). CDR3 region: CASSLQGAKVNSPLHF. Here the CDR3 DNA reads TGTGCCAGCAGTTTACAGGGGGCGAAGGTGAATTCACCCCTCCACTTT.